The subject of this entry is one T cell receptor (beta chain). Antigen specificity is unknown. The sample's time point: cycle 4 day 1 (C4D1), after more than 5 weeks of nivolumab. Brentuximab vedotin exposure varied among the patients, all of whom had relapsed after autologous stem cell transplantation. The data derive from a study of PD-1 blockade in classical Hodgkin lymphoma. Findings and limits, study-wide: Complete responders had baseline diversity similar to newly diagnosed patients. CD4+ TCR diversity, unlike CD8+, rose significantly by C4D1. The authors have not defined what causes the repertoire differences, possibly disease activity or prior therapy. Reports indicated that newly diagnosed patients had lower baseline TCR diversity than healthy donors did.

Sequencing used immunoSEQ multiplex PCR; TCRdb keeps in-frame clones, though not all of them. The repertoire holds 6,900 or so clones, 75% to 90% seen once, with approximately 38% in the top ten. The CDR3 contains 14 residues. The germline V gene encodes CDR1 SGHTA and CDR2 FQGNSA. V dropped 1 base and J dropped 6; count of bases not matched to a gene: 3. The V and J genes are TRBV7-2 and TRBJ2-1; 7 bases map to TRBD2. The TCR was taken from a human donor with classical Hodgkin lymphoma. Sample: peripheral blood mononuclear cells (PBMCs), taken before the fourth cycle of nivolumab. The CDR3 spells CASSLGLAGNEQFF. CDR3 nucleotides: TGTGCCAGCAGCTTAGGACTAGCCGGCAATGAGCAGTTCTTC. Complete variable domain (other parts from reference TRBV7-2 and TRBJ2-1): GAGVSQSPSNKVTEKGKDVELRCDPISGHTALYWYRQSLGQGLEFLIYFQGNSAPDKSGLPSDRFSAERTGGSVSTLTIQRTQQEDSAVYLCASSLGLAGNEQFFGPGTRLTVL.